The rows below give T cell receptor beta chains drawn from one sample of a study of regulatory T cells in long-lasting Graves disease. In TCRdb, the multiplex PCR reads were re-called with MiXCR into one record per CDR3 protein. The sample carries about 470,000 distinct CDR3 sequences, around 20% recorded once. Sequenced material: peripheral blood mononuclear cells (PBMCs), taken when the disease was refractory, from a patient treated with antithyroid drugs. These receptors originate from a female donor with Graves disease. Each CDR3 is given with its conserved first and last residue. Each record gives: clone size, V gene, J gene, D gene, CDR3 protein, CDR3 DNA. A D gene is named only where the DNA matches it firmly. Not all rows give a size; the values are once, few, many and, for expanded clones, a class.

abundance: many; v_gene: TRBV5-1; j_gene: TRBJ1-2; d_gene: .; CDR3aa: CASSPLRQQASNYGYTF; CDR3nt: TGCGCCAGCAGCCCGCTCAGACAGCAAGCCTCAAACTATGGCTACACCTTC
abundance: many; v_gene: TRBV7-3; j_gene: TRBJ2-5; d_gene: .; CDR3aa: CASSSRGLRETQYF; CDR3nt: TGTGCCAGCAGTTCGCGCGGGTTGAGGGAGACCCAGTACTTC
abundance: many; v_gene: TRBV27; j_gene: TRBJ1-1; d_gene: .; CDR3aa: CASSLTVGWGTEAFF; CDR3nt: TGTGCCAGCAGTTTAACGGTCGGGTGGGGCACTGAAGCTTTCTTT
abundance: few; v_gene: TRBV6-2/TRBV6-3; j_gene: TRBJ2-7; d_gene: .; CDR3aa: CASSYSARAAYEQYF; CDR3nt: TGTGCCAGCAGTTACTCCGCCAGGGCAGCCTACGAGCAGTACTTC
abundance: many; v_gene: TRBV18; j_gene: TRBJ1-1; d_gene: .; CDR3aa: CASSRIPMNTEAFF; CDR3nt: TGTGCCAGCTCGCGAATCCCAATGAACACTGAAGCTTTCTTT
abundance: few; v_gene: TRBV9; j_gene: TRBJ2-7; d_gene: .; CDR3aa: CASSVDRVTYEQYF; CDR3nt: TGTGCCAGCAGCGTAGATCGAGTCACTTACGAGCAGTACTTC
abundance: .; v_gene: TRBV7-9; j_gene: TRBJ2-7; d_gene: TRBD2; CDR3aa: CASSPLAGGGYEQYF; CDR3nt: TGTGCCAGCAGCCCCCTAGCGGGAGGGGGCTACGAGCAGTACTTC
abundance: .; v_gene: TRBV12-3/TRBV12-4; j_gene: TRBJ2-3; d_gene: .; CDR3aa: CASRPEGTDTQYF; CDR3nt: TGTGCCAGCAGACCGGAGGGCACAGATACGCAGTATTTT
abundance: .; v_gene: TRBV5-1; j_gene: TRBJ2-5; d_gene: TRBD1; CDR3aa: CASSFDRAAYQETQYF; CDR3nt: TGCGCCAGCAGCTTCGACAGGGCGGCGTACCAAGAGACCCAGTACTTC
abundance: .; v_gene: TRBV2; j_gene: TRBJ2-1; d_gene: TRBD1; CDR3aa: CASIRTRDRVYNEQFF; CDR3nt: TGTGCCAGCATCCGGACCAGGGACAGGGTCTACAATGAGCAGTTCTTC
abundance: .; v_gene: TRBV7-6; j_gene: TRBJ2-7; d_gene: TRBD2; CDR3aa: CASSLGAGGPGEQYF; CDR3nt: TGTGCCAGCAGCTTAGGAGCGGGAGGGCCAGGGGAGCAGTACTTC
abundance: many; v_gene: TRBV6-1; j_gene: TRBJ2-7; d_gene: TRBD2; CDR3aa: CASRSPTSVYYEQYF; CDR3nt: TGTGCCAGCAGATCGCCGACTAGCGTCTACTACGAGCAGTACTTC
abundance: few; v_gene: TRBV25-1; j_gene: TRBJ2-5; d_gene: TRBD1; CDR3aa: CASSHYRGPSPETQYF; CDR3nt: TGTGCCAGCAGTCACTACAGGGGCCCCTCCCCAGAGACCCAGTACTTC
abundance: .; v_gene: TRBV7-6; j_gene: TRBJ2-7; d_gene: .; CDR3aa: CASSLDPGQGNEQYF; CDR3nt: TGTGCCAGCAGCTTAGATCCGGGCCAGGGGAACGAGCAGTACTTC
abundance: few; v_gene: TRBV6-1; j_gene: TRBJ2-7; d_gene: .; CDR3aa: CASSKISYEQYF; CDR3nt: TGTGCCAGCTCTAAGATCTCCTACGAGCAGTACTTC
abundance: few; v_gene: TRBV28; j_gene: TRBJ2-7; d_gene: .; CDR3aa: CASSRRISPYEQYF; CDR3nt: TGTGCCAGCAGCCGCAGAATCTCCCCTTACGAGCAGTACTTC
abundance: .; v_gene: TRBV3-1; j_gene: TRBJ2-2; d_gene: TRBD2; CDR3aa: CASSPGRRGRAGGLNTGELFF; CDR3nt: TGTGCCAGCAGCCCAGGGCGTAGGGGACGAGCGGGAGGTTTAAACACCGGGGAGCTGTTTTTT
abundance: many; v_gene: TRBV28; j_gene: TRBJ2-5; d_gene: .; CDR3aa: CASSPGGPRETQYF; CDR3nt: TGTGCCAGCAGTCCCGGGGGACCGAGAGAGACCCAGTACTTC
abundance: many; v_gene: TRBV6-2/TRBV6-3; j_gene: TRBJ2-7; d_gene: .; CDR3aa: CASSYSLLNKISSYEQYF; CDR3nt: TGTGCCAGCAGTTACTCGTTGCTAAACAAAATCAGCTCCTACGAGCAGTACTTC
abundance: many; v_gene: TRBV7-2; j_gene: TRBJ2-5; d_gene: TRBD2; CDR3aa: CASSTLAGEGETQYF; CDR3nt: TGTGCCAGCAGCACCCTAGCGGGAGAGGGAGAGACCCAGTACTTC
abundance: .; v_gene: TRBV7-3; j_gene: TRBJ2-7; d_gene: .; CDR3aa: CASSPTGTSTYEQYF; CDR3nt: TGTGCCAGCAGCCCCACGGGGACCAGTACCTACGAGCAGTACTTC
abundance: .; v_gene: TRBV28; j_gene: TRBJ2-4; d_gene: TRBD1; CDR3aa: CASSLPGGRDIQYF; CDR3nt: TGTGCCAGCAGTTTACCAGGGGGCAGGGACATTCAGTACTTC
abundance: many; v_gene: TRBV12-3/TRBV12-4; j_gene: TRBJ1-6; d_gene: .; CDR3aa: CASSLRRSPLHF; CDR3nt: TGTGCCAGCAGTTTGCGACGGTCACCCCTCCACTTT
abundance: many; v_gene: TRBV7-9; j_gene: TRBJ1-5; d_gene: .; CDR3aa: CASSFYDQPQHF; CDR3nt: TGTGCCAGCAGCTTTTACGATCAGCCCCAGCATTTT
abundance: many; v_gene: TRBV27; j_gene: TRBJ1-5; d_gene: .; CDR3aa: CASCDPGKPQHF; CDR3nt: TGTGCCAGCTGTGATCCAGGGAAGCCCCAGCATTTT
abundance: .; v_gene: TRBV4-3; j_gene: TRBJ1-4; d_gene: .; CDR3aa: CASSQDRWGKLFF; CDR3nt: TGCGCCAGCAGCCAAGATCGTTGGGGGAAACTGTTTTTT
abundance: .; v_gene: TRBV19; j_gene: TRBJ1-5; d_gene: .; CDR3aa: CASSIEGGVSNQPQHF; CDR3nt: TGTGCCAGTAGTATAGAGGGAGGGGTTAGCAATCAGCCCCAGCATTTT
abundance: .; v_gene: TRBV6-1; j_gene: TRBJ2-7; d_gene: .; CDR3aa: CASSLYRAAYEQYF; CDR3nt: TGTGCCAGCAGTCTTTACAGGGCGGCCTACGAGCAGTACTTC
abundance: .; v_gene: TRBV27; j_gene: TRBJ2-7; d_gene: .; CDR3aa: CASSPALYEQYF; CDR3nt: TGTGCCAGCAGCCCGGCCCTCTACGAGCAGTACTTC
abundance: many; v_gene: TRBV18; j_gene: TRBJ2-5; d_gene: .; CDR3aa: CASSPLGETQYF; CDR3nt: TGTGCCAGCTCACCACTCGGAGAGACCCAGTACTTC
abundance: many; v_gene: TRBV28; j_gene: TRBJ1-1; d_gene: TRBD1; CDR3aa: CASSLWSYRGDRGTEAFF; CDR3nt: TGTGCCAGCAGTTTATGGTCCTACAGGGGCGACCGAGGAACTGAAGCTTTCTTT
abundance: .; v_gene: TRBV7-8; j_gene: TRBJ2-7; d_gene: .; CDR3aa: CASSARDVLLDEQYF; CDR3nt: TGTGCCAGCAGCGCCCGGGACGTACTTCTCGACGAGCAGTACTTC
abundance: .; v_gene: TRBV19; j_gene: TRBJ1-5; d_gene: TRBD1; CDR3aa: CASMLQGASSQPQHF; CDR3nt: TGTGCCAGTATGCTACAGGGGGCAAGTAGTCAGCCCCAGCATTTT
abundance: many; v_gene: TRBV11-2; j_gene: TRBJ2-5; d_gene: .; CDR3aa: CASSLVAGLSFQETQYF; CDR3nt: TGTGCCAGCAGCTTAGTGGCAGGCCTATCCTTCCAAGAGACCCAGTACTTC
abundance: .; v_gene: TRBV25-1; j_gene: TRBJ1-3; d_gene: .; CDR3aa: CASTRGDGNTIYF; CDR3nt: TGTGCCAGCACGAGGGGTGATGGAAACACCATATATTTT
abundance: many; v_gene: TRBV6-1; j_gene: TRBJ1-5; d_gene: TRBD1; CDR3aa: CASIQGSVGNQPQHF; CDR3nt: TGTGCCAGTATACAGGGGAGTGTAGGCAATCAGCCCCAGCATTTT
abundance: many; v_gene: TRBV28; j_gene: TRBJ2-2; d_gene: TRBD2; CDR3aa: CASRRIAGQDLTGELFF; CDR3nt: TGTGCCAGCAGAAGGATAGCGGGACAAGACCTCACCGGGGAGCTGTTTTTT
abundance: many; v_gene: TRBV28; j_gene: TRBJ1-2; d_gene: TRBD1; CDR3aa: CASRPDRGLSYGYTF; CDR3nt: TGTGCCAGCAGACCCGACAGGGGGCTAAGCTATGGCTACACCTTC
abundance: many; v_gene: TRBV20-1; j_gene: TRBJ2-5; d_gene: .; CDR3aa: CSAPEAGQETQYF; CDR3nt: TGCAGTGCTCCGGAAGCCGGCCAAGAGACCCAGTACTTC
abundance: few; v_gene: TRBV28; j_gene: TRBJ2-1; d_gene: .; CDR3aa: CASSWGSPYNEQFF; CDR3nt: TGTGCCAGCAGTTGGGGGTCTCCCTACAATGAGCAGTTCTTC
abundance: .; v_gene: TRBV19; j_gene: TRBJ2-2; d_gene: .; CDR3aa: CASSRAPRSGELFF; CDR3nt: TGTGCCAGTAGTAGAGCGCCTCGATCCGGGGAGCTGTTTTTT
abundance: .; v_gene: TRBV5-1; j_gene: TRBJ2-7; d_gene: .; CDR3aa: CASSLGRGLDEQYF; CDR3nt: TGCGCCAGCAGCTTGGGCCGGGGCCTTGACGAGCAGTACTTC